This T cell receptor beta chain comes out of a study of blood T cell repertoires in COVID-19. As originally analysed: Reference gene primer amplification yielded estimated nucleated cell counts. Using immunoSEQ multiplex PCR, the repertoire was profiled, and TCRdb retains in-frame clones only, with some absent. For V, J and clone size, that table is used; D and trimming come from the DNA. The sample consists of about 180,000 clones, approximately 80% of them appearing once. Allocation to cohorts depended on clinical history reported by the participants. Each exposed participant met a COVID-19 case in the 2 weeks preceding study entry. The receptor comes from a man in his 60s who had been exposed to COVID-19. Sequencing was performed on PBMCs or T cells enriched from blood (not recorded which).

Written as DNA, the CDR3 is TGTGCCAGCAGCCTCTCCGGGACTCCGAACACCGGGGAGCTGTTTTTT. It codes for CASSLSGTPNTGELFF. The gene calls are TRBV5-6 and TRBJ2-2, with a weak D call TRBD2 (6 bases). CDR1 is SGHDT and CDR2 is YYEEEE in the germline V gene. The CDR3 length is 16 residues. V was pared by 4 bases and J by 0 bases, with 13 bases between. The full variable domain, rest sourced from reference TRBV5-6 and TRBJ2-2, is DAGVTQSPTHLIKTRGQQVTLRCSPKSGHDTVSWYQQALGQGPQFIFQYYEEEERQRGNFPDRFSGHQFPNYSSELNVNALLLGDSALYLCASSLSGTPNTGELFFGEGSRLTVL.